This T cell receptor beta chain stems from a study of tumor-infiltrating lymphocytes in localized non-small cell lung cancer. Study in general: The cohort mixed smokers and never-smokers, several histologies, and some post-neoadjuvant-chemotherapy samples. Study-wide results and caveats: Not all patients were TCR sequenced, owing to tissue quantity. No link was found between tumor T-cell fraction and recurrence-free survival. Tumors had more T cell infiltration than uninvolved lung, per TCRbeta sequencing and CD3 counts.

There are 12 residues in the CDR3. CDR1 is SGHTA and CDR2 is FQGTGA in the germline V gene. V dropped 9 bases and J dropped 1 base, with 9 bases sitting between them. Regarding this clone: Its antigen is not identified.

Produced via immunoSEQ multiplex PCR; TCRdb's table is partial and in-frame only. The sample has 20,000 to 25,000 clones; 80% are singletons. The TCR was taken from a human donor with non-small cell lung cancer. The sample taken for sequencing was lung tumor tissue. The V call is TRBV7-3, the J call TRBJ2-5; D not certain. The CDR3 DNA reads as TGTGCCAGGATAAACAGCCAAGAGACCCAGTACTTC. Encoded protein: CARINSQETQYF. Full variable domain (remainder filled in from reference TRBV7-3 and TRBJ2-5): GAGVSQTPSNKVTEKGKYVELRCDPISGHTALYWYRQSLGQGPEFLIYFQGTGAADDSGLPNDRFFAVRPEGSVSTLKIQRTERGDSAVYLCARINSQETQYFGPGTRLLVL.